What follows is one T cell receptor (beta chain) and its context. Its cognate antigen is unknown. The sample originates from a study of PD-1 blockade in classical Hodgkin lymphoma. Study information: Patients were administered nivolumab (3 mg/kg intravenously) every 2 weeks. Study-wide results and limits: By C4D1, CD4+ diversity increased significantly, especially in complete responders.

TCRdb keeps only in-frame clones here, not all; method: immunoSEQ multiplex PCR. Among 90,000 to 140,000 clones listed, approximately 89% were seen once. Trimming took 8 bases from V and 7 from J, leaving 21 bases between them. Germline CDR1 is MNHEY and CDR2 is SVGAGI. This CDR3 has 14 amino acids. Documented time point: cycle 4 day 1 (C4D1), after more than five weeks of nivolumab. Every patient relapsed after autologous stem cell transplantation, and brentuximab vedotin exposure varied. The chain combines TRBV6-5 with TRBJ2-7; tentative D call: TRBD1 (6 bases). This TCR was recovered from a human donor with classical Hodgkin lymphoma. Source: peripheral blood mononuclear cells (PBMCs), taken before the fourth cycle of nivolumab. In nucleotides, the CDR3 is TGTGCCAGCCACCGGGACAACACCTTGGGGGAGCAGTACTTC. It translates to CASHRDNTLGEQYF.